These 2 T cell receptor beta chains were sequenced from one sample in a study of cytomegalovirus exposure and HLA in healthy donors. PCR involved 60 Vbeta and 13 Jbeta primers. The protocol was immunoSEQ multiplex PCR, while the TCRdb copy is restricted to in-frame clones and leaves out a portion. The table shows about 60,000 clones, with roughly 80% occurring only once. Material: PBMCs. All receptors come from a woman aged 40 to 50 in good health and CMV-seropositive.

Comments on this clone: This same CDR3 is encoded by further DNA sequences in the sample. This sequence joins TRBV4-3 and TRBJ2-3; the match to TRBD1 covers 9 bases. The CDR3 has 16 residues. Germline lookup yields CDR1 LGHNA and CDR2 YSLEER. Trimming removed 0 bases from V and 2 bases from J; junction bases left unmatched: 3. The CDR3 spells CASSQDHRGHTDTQYF. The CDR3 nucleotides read TGCGCCAGCAGCCAAGATCACAGGGGGCACACAGATACGCAGTATTTT.

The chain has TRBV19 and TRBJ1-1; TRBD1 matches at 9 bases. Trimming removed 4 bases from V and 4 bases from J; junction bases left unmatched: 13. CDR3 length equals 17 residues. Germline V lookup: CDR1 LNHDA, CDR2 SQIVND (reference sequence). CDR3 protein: CASSTPSGTGSGTEAFF. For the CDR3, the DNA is TGTGCCAGTAGTACCCCCTCCGGGACAGGGAGTGGCACTGAAGCTTTCTTT.